These 7 T cell receptor beta chains originate from one sample sequenced in a study of OX40 agonist ivuxolimab in advanced cancers. Only in-frame clones appear in the TCRdb table, and some are missing; sequencing was by immunoSEQ multiplex PCR. The profile shows approximately 99,000 clones, 86% of them singletons. Specimen: CD4+ or CD8+ T cells sorted from blood, collected in a trial of the OX40 agonist ivuxolimab. The receptors were sampled from an adult with an advanced solid tumor such as melanoma, head and neck, liver or kidney cancer.

The chain joins TRBV11-2 to TRBJ2-3; 10 bases align to TRBD1. The CDR3 extends over 15 amino acids. V was clipped by 4 bases and J by 12 bases; unmatched bases: 13. Germline-derived CDR1 and CDR2 are SGHAT and FQNNGV. CDR3 protein: CASSSPTLDRGLQYF. CDR3 DNA: TGTGCCAGCAGCTCCCCCACCTTAGACAGGGGGCTACAGTATTTT.

The V gene is TRBV7-8, the J gene TRBJ1-2; no firm D call. The CDR3 is made up of 15 amino acids. Germline V lookup: CDR1 SGHVS, CDR2 FQNEAQ. V was clipped by 4 bases and J by 2 bases, with 14 bases between them. This chain's CDR3 is CASSSYLTENYGYTF. CDR3 bases: TGTGCCAGCAGCTCCTACCTGACTGAGAACTATGGCTACACCTTC.

This clone was counted a single time. The V call is TRBV20-1, the J call TRBJ2-7; TRBD2 matches 7 bases. The V and J ends lost 3 bases and 5 bases, in that order; junction bases with no gene match: 1. Germline CDR1 and CDR2: DFQATT and SNEGSKA (reference sequence). The CDR3 covers 11 residues. DNA of the CDR3: TGCAGTGCTAGGGCGGGAGACGAGCAGTACTTC. Encoded protein: CSARAGDEQYF.

Ten or more counts support this clone. V and J are TRBV6-6 and TRBJ1-2; 7 bases line up with TRBD1. V dropped 6 bases and J dropped 2; count of bases not matched to a gene: 9. The CDR3 contains 15 residues. Germline CDR1 is MNHNY and CDR2 is SVGAGI (reference sequence). The CDR3 coding sequence is TGTGCCAGCAGGATACAGGGGACCTTAAACTATGGCTACACCTTC. This translates into CASRIQGTLNYGYTF.

V gene TRBV5-1 combines with J gene TRBJ1-4; D remains unclear. Germline CDR1 and CDR2: SGHRS and YFSETQ. This CDR3 is built from 15 residues. V lost 1 base to trimming and J lost 0 bases, with 7 bases between them. CDR3 in DNA: TGCGCCAGCAGCTTGTCTCAGCCAACTAATGAAAAACTGTTTTTT. Translation gives CASSLSQPTNEKLFF. The full variable domain, in which reference TRBV5-1 and TRBJ1-4 provide the parts outside the CDR3, is KAGVTQTPRYLIKTRGQQVTLSCSPISGHRSVSWYQQTPGQGLQFLFEYFSETQRNKGNFPGRFSGRQFSNSRSEMNVSTLELGDSALYLCASSLSQPTNEKLFFGSGTQLSVL.

The table lists this clone with a few counts. The V call is TRBV11-2, the J call TRBJ2-4, with TRBD2 identical over 7 bases. This CDR3 has 13 residues. The V gene's germline CDR1 is SGHAT and CDR2 FQNNGV. With V trimmed by 5 bases and J by 13 bases, 11 bases remained unmatched. In nucleotides, the CDR3 is TGTGCCAGCAGCCCCCTGTCGGGGAGGGTCCAGTACTTC. Translating gives CASSPLSGRVQYF.

The chain uses TRBV19 and TRBJ1-1; TRBD1 is a possible D gene (6 bases). V was shortened by 9 bases and J by 5 bases, with 16 bases between the two germline ends. The CDR3 spans 13 residues. Germline V CDR1 and CDR2: LNHDA, SQIVND (reference sequence). CDR3 loop: CASRARGETEAFF. CDR3 bases: TGTGCCAGCAGAGCCAGGGGAGAAACTGAAGCTTTCTTT. Full variable domain (missing parts from reference TRBV19 and TRBJ1-1): DGGITQSPKYLFRKEGQNVTLSCEQNLNHDAMYWYRQDPGQGLRLIYYSQIVNDFQKGDIAEGYSVSREKKESFPLTVTSAQKNPTAFYLCASRARGETEAFFGQGTRLTVV.